This entry is about one T cell receptor (beta chain). Antigen specificity is unknown. Generated by immunoSEQ multiplex PCR, the TCRdb table keeps only in-frame clones and is missing some. The table lists about 1.5 million clones, around 98% of them singletons, with around 0.47% in the top ten. This specimen belongs to a study of shared clonotypes between healthy human individuals. General study results and limits: A few donors had 5% to 6.5% of their naive CD4 clonotypes in common. Among non-shared clonotypes, generation probabilities were lower than among those shared by all four donors. Richness estimates generally favored naive over memory subsets.

CDR1 and CDR2 (germline): MGHDK, SYGVNS. This CDR3 contains 17 residues. Germline trimming cut 1 base from V and 2 bases from J; bases unmatched to any gene: 7. The specimen sequenced was naive CD4+ T cells sorted from blood. Specified subset: CD45RA+ positively selected. The rearrangement uses TRBV25-1 and TRBJ2-3, with 9 bases identical to TRBD2. The sequence was obtained from a man aged 30-40 years in good health. The CDR3 loop reads CASSEFGRGRVTDTQYF. The CDR3 coding sequence is TGTGCCAGCAGTGAATTTGGTCGCGGGAGGGTCACAGATACGCAGTATTTT.